What follows are 32 T cell receptor beta chains derived from one specimen sequenced in a study of blood T cell repertoires in COVID-19. Sequencing used immunoSEQ multiplex PCR; TCRdb keeps in-frame clones, though not all of them. The sample includes 120,000 or so clones, 65% to 80% of them seen just once. The sample was peripheral blood. All receptors derive from a man aged 50 to 60 with acute or convalescent COVID-19.

The DNA for the CDR3 is TGTGCCAGCAGCGTACAGGGGGAATCCTACGAGCAGTACTTC. It codes for CASSVQGESYEQYF. This chain connects TRBV9 to TRBJ2-7; 7 nucleotides line up with TRBD1. Per the germline V gene, CDR1 is SGDLS and CDR2 is YYNGEE. This CDR3 has 14 residues. Unmatched junction bases numbered 2, after V lost 1 base and J lost 1 base.

This rearrangement joins TRBV18 to TRBJ2-6; tentative D call: TRBD1 (5 bases). Germline loops: CDR1 KGHSH, CDR2 LQKENI. The CDR3 has 17 residues. V was pared by 4 bases and J by 0 bases, with 13 bases between. CDR3 sequence (DNA): TGTGCCAGCTCACGACAGACTTCCAACTCTGGGGCCAACGTCCTGACTTTC. This codes for CASSRQTSNSGANVLTF.

Comments on this clone: Sequence at one end of the junction differs from germline and may be a read error. The V and J genes are TRBV11-2 and TRBJ1-4; TRBD1 aligns across 8 bases. This CDR3 comprises 15 residues. CDR1 and CDR2 (germline): SGHAT, FQNNGV. The DNA for the CDR3 is TGTGCCAGCAGCCCCCTGACAGGGGCGGGTGAAGAACTGTTTTTT. The encoded protein is CASSPLTGAGEELFF.

This clone was detected only a few times. The chain employs TRBV6-1 and TRBJ2-1, with TRBD2 as a possible D gene (5 bases). V lost 2 bases and J lost 7, with 6 bases in between. Germline CDR1 is MNHNS and CDR2 is SASEGT. The CDR3 contains 12 residues. CDR3 amino acids: CASSETGNEQFF. The CDR3 region has the DNA TGTGCCAGCAGTGAAACGGGAAATGAGCAGTTCTTC.

The chain employs TRBV28 and TRBJ2-2, with D possibly matching TRBD2 (5 bases). V lost 2 bases and J lost 5, with 12 bases in between. Per germline, CDR1 MDHEN and CDR2 SYDVKM. The CDR3 sequence is 15 residues long. Here the CDR3 DNA reads TGTGCCAGCAGTTTAACGGGGATTGAAACCGGGGAGCTGTTTTTT. As protein: CASSLTGIETGELFF.

This clone was found a few times. The CDR3, as DNA: TGTGCCAGCAGTATTCGACAGGGGGTTATGTACGAGCAGTACTTC. This sequence encodes CASSIRQGVMYEQYF. The gene calls are TRBV6-5 and TRBJ2-7; 9 nucleotides line up with TRBD1. This CDR3 comprises 15 residues. In germline, CDR1 is MNHEY, CDR2 SVGAGI. V lost 5 bases and J lost 4; bases outside the gene matches: 9.

In its sample, this clone was seen many times. The chain couples TRBV12-5 to TRBJ2-1; 10 bases align to TRBD1. V shed 5 bases, J shed 8 bases, and the junction held 9 bases outside the gene matches. Germline values: CDR1 LGHNT, CDR2 FRNRAP. The CDR3 extends over 15 amino acids. The CDR3 bases are TGTGCTAGTGGTCCCGGACAGGGGGGATCGGATGAGCAGTTCTTC. Translating gives CASGPGQGGSDEQFF.

This clone was seen a handful of times. The rearrangement joins TRBV4-1 to TRBJ1-4, with 7 bases aligning to TRBD1. The CDR3 is 15 amino acids. Germline CDR1 is MGHRA and CDR2 is YSYEKL. V shed 2 bases and J 5 bases; nucleotides not matched to a gene: 5. The CDR3 bases are TGCGCCAGCAGCCAAAACCCGGGACAGAATGAAAAACTGTTTTTT. It is translated as CASSQNPGQNEKLFF.

The CDR3 DNA reads TGTGCCAGCAGCCAGTATTCACCCCTCCACTTT. Amino acid sequence: CASSQYSPLHF. The chain has TRBV2 and TRBJ1-6, with no clear D. V gave up 6 bases and J gave up 8 bases, with 5 bases separating them. Germline CDR1 is SNHLY and CDR2 is FYNNEI. The CDR3 loop spans 11 amino acids.

The genes are TRBV5-4 and TRBJ2-1; 7 bases map to TRBD2. Trimming cost V 4 bases and J 10 bases; bases outside gene matches: 8. CDR1 is SGHNT and CDR2 is YYREEE in the germline V gene (reference sequence). CDR3 length equals 13 residues. The DNA of the CDR3 is TGTGCCAGCAGCGCGGGACTAATGGGCGAGCAGTTCTTC. This gives the protein CASSAGLMGEQFF.

The chain has TRBV19 and TRBJ2-3, with 12 bases that match TRBD2. The CDR3 totals 18 residues. Germline V gene lookup returns CDR1 LNHDA and CDR2 SQIVND (reference sequence). Trimming cost V 5 bases and J 3 bases; bases outside gene matches: 12. CDR3 residues: CASSEGGGLAGTTDTQYF. As DNA, the CDR3 is TGTGCCAGTAGTGAAGGAGGAGGACTAGCGGGGACAACAGATACGCAGTATTTT.

V gene TRBV2 combines with J gene TRBJ2-1; D remains ambiguous. The V end was cut by 6 bases, the J end by 2 bases, with 11 bases between. The CDR3 totals 14 residues. Germline V CDR1 and CDR2: SNHLY, FYNNEI. The CDR3 protein is CASRETGAYNEQFF. The CDR3 DNA is TGTGCCAGCAGGGAGACCGGAGCCTACAATGAGCAGTTCTTC.

The V and J genes are TRBV7-9 and TRBJ2-7, with D possibly matching TRBD2 (6 bases). Trimming took off 7 bases at V and 3 bases at J, with 13 bases between the two ends. Germline loops: CDR1 SEHNR, CDR2 FQNEAQ (reference sequence). This CDR3 region has 13 residues. This CDR3 is CASTPGDYYEQYF. The CDR3 DNA is TGTGCCAGCACCCCGGGAGATTACTACGAGCAGTACTTC.

The rearrangement joins TRBV6-5 to TRBJ2-5; D call uncertain. Germline V CDR1 and CDR2: MNHEY, SVGAGI. V shed 4 bases and J shed 0 bases, with 9 bases lying between them. CDR3 length: 14 amino acids. The CDR3 nucleotides are TGTGCCAGCAGTTTCAGGATTAACCAAGAGACCCAGTACTTC. Encoded protein: CASSFRINQETQYF.

This rearrangement joins TRBV29-1 to TRBJ1-2; 7 positions match TRBD1. The V and J ends lost 0 bases and 4 bases, in that order; junction bases with no gene match: 5. The CDR3 is made up of 14 amino acids. CDR1 SQVTM and CDR2 ANQGSEA come from the germline V gene. This CDR3 reads CSVEDRQGSYGYTF. The CDR3 nucleotides read TGCAGCGTTGAAGACCGACAGGGAAGCTATGGCTACACCTTC.

Concerning this clone: The same CDR3 also results from other DNA sequences found in this sample. This CDR3 reads CASSRTVNQPQHF. The CDR3 DNA is TGTGCCAGCAGTCGGACAGTCAATCAGCCCCAGCATTTT. The V call is TRBV28, the J call TRBJ1-5; D may be TRBD1 (6 bases). Trimming left V 5 bases short and J 3 bases short, with 8 bases between. Germline lookup yields CDR1 MDHEN and CDR2 SYDVKM. The CDR3 totals 13 residues.

This chain joins TRBV19 and TRBJ1-2; D may be TRBD1 (6 bases). There are 12 residues in the CDR3. CDR1 LNHDA and CDR2 SQIVND come from the germline V gene (reference sequence). V lost 7 bases and J lost 3, with 9 bases in between. CDR3 sequence: CASTPGDYGYTF. CDR3 nucleotides: TGTGCCAGTACCCCAGGGGACTATGGCTACACCTTC. The whole variable domain, remainder taken from reference TRBV19 and TRBJ1-2, is DGGITQSPKYLFRKEGQNVTLSCEQNLNHDAMYWYRQDPGQGLRLIYYSQIVNDFQKGDIAEGYSVSREKKESFPLTVTSAQKNPTAFYLCASTPGDYGYTFGSGTRLTVV.

This clone was seen a handful of times. This chain links TRBV5-4 with TRBJ1-6; the match to TRBD1 covers 8 bases. Germline lookup yields CDR1 SGHNT and CDR2 YYREEE (reference sequence). The CDR3 extends over 15 amino acids. V gave up 6 bases and J gave up 9 bases; unmatched junction bases: 11. The CDR3: CASTLQGVIGSPLHF. The DNA of the CDR3 is TGTGCCAGCACCCTACAGGGGGTTATAGGTTCACCCCTCCACTTT.

This rearrangement joins TRBV5-1 to TRBJ2-3; 7 bases are a match to TRBD1. The CDR3 totals 16 residues. Germline trimming cut 4 bases from V and 2 bases from J; bases unmatched to any gene: 10. Germline assignment: CDR1 SGHRS and CDR2 YFSETQ. CDR3 coding DNA: TGCGCCAGCAGCGCCCTGACAGGGATAAACACAGATACGCAGTATTTT. It encodes CASSALTGINTDTQYF.

This chain links TRBV27 with TRBJ1-5; TRBD1 is a possible D gene (5 bases). Germline V gene sequence: CDR1 MNHEY, CDR2 SMNVEV (reference sequence). This CDR3 is built from 15 residues. Deletions cut 0 bases from V and 0 bases from J, with 6 bases between. The DNA of the CDR3 is TGTGCCAGCAGTTTATCCAGGGCTAGCAATCAGCCCCAGCATTTT. Translation: CASSLSRASNQPQHF.

The V and J genes are TRBV7-3 and TRBJ2-6, with D maybe TRBD1 (7 bases). Between the trimmed V and J ends, which lost 6 bases and 2 bases, there was a span of 11 bases. Germline CDR1 SGHTA, CDR2 FQGTGA. The CDR3 loop spans 15 amino acids. The CDR3 loop reads CASREGAPGANVLTF. The CDR3 region has the DNA TGTGCCAGCAGGGAGGGGGCGCCTGGGGCCAACGTCCTGACTTTC.

This sequence joins TRBV21-1 and TRBJ1-2. TRBV21-1 is shown as a pseudogene. This CDR3 region has 13 residues. CDR3: CASSKKGGGGYTF. Here the CDR3 DNA reads TGTGCCAGCAGCAAAAAGGGAGGAGGAGGCTACACCTTC.

This chain joins TRBV19 and TRBJ1-5; D remains unclear. This CDR3 comprises 16 residues. Germline CDR1 LNHDA, CDR2 SQIVND (reference sequence). Trimming removed 9 bases from V and 0 bases from J, with 18 bases in between. The CDR3 DNA is TGTGCCAGCCGGGAGCCAGAGATCTATAGCAATCAGCCCCAGCATTTT. As protein: CASREPEIYSNQPQHF.

The chain joins TRBV27 to TRBJ1-5; maybe TRBD1 (5 bases). Trimming left V 5 bases short and J 0 bases short, with 17 bases between. Per germline, CDR1 MNHEY and CDR2 SMNVEV (reference sequence). The CDR3 extends over 17 amino acids. As DNA, the CDR3 is TGTGCCAGCAGTGAGACCCTGGGACTCTATAGCAATCAGCCCCAGCATTTT. This codes for CASSETLGLYSNQPQHF.

The rearrangement uses TRBV29-1 and TRBJ2-1; 11 bases match TRBD1. The CDR3 totals 14 residues. Germline V gene lookup returns CDR1 SQVTM and CDR2 ANQGSEA. J was trimmed by 8 bases and V by 6 bases; bases with no gene match: 9. The CDR3 loop is CSVAGTGGSDEQFF. CDR3 coding DNA: TGCAGCGTAGCCGGGACAGGGGGATCCGATGAGCAGTTCTTC.

The chain is built from TRBV5-1 and TRBJ2-2; maybe TRBD2 (6 bases). V was trimmed by 9 bases and J by 4 bases, leaving 16 bases between them. The length of the CDR3 is 14 residues. From germline, CDR1 is SGHRS and CDR2 YFSETQ. CDR3 DNA: TGCGCCACCAATACGGGACTTAGCACCGGGGAGCTGTTTTTT. It encodes CATNTGLSTGELFF. Based on the CDR3 plus reference TRBV5-1 and TRBJ2-2, the full variable domain is KAGVTQTPRYLIKTRGQQVTLSCSPISGHRSVSWYQQTPGQGLQFLFEYFSETQRNKGNFPGRFSGRQFSNSRSEMNVSTLELGDSALYLCATNTGLSTGELFFGEGSRLTVL.

The rearrangement uses TRBV2 and TRBJ2-7; D perhaps matches TRBD2 (5 bases). The CDR3 is 14 residues long. CDR1 and CDR2 from the germline V gene are SNHLY and FYNNEI. Trimming took 8 bases from V and 2 from J, leaving 16 bases between them. Here the CDR3 DNA reads TGTGCCAGCGGCAGCGAAAGGCGGGCCTACGAGCAGTACTTC. Translating gives CASGSERRAYEQYF.

This chain links TRBV5-6 with TRBJ2-3; 10 bases fit TRBD1. CDR1 is SGHDT, CDR2 YYEEEE, per germline. V was clipped by 0 bases and J by 4 bases; unmatched bases: 5. The CDR3 spans 16 residues. The CDR3 loop reads CASSLVGTGAADTQYF. Here the CDR3 DNA reads TGTGCCAGCAGCTTGGTAGGGACAGGGGCAGCAGATACGCAGTATTTT. The whole variable domain, remainder taken from reference TRBV5-6 and TRBJ2-3, is DAGVTQSPTHLIKTRGQQVTLRCSPKSGHDTVSWYQQALGQGPQFIFQYYEEEERQRGNFPDRFSGHQFPNYSSELNVNALLLGDSALYLCASSLVGTGAADTQYFGPGTRLTVL.

CDR3 nucleotide sequence: TGTGCCAGCAGCTTCCCCACAGCGGGAGACCCCTCCTACGAGCAGTACTTC. Encoded protein: CASSFPTAGDPSYEQYF. The chain couples TRBV11-2 to TRBJ2-7, with TRBD2 identical over 8 bases. The CDR3 spans 17 residues. The ends lost 3 bases at V and 0 bases at J; junction bases unmatched: 10. Germline V gene sequence: CDR1 SGHAT, CDR2 FQNNGV. The full variable domain, in which reference TRBV11-2 and TRBJ2-7 provide the parts outside the CDR3, is EAGVAQSPRYKIIEKRQSVAFWCNPISGHATLYWYQQILGQGPKLLIQFQNNGVVDDSQLPKDRFSAERLKGVDSTLKIQPAKLEDSAVYLCASSFPTAGDPSYEQYFGPGTRLTVT.

This chain links TRBV4-2 with TRBJ2-1, with D possibly TRBD1 on 5 matching bases. The V end was cut by 0 bases, the J end by 3 bases, with 9 bases between. The CDR3 length is 15 residues. Germline loops: CDR1 LGHNA, CDR2 YNFKEQ. As DNA, the CDR3 is TGTGCCAGCAGCCAAGATGGGGCCGGCTACAATGAGCAGTTCTTC. It translates to CASSQDGAGYNEQFF.

The J gene is TRBJ2-4, the V gene TRBV15; a weak D match, TRBD1 (7 bases). Trimming stripped 7 bases from V and 7 bases from J, with 11 bases between. CDR3 size: 12 residues. Germline CDR1 and CDR2: LNHNV and YYDKDF (reference sequence). CDR3 in amino acids: CATTPGGNIQYF. CDR3 in DNA: TGTGCCACCACCCCAGGGGGGAACATTCAGTACTTC.

The V gene is TRBV29-1, the J gene TRBJ2-7, with D possibly matching TRBD1 (6 bases). Germline V gene lookup returns CDR1 SQVTM and CDR2 ANQGSEA. This CDR3 is 13 amino acids long. Between the trimmed V and J ends, which lost 3 bases and 7 bases, there was a span of 16 bases. CDR3 coding DNA: TGCAGCGTTGAGCCAGGGGCCGGACGGGAGCAGTACTTC. Translating gives CSVEPGAGREQYF.